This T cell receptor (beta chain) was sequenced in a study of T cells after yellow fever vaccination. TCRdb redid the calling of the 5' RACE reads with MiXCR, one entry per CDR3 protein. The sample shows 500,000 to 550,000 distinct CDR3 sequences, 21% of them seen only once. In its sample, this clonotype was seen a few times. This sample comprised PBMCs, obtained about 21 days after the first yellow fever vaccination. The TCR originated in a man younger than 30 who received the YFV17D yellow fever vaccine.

The CDR3 loop reads CASRKTDTQYF. The CDR3 nucleotides are TGTGCCAGCAGGAAAACAGATACGCAGTATTTT. The V and J genes are TRBV6-6 and TRBJ2-3; no reliable D call. This CDR3 has 11 amino acids. Trimming pared 6 bases from V and 3 bases from J, leaving 4 bases between. The germline V gene encodes CDR1 MNHNY and CDR2 SVGAGI (reference sequence).